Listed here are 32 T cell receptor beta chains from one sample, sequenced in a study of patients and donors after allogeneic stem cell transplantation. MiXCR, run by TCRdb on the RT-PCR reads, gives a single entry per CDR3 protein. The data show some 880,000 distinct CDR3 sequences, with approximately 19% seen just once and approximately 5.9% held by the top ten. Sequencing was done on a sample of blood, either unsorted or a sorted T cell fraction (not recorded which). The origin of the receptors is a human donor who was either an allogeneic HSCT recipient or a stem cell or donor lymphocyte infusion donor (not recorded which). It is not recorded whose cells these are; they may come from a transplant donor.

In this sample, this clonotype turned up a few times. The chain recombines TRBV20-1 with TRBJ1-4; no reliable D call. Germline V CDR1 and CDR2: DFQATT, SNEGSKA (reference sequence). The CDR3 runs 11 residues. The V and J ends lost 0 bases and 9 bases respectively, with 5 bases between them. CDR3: CSARDRQKLFF. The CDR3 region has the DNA TGCAGTGCTAGAGATAGACAAAAACTGTTTTTT.

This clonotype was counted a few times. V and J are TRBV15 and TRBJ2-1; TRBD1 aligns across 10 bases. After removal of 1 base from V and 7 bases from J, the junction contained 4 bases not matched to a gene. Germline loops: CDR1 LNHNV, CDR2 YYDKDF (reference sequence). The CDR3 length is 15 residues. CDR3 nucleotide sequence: TGTGCCACCAGCAGAGGACAGGGGGCGCGAAATGAGCAGTTCTTC. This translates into CATSRGQGARNEQFF.

The DNA for the CDR3 is TGCAGCGTGGGCCCAAGCTCCTACAATGAGCAGTTCTTC. Translation: CSVGPSSYNEQFF. This rearrangement joins TRBV29-1 to TRBJ2-1; D gene unclear. Trimming left V 6 bases short and J 0 bases short, with 9 bases between. Germline loops: CDR1 SQVTM, CDR2 ANQGSEA. This CDR3 is 13 amino acids long.

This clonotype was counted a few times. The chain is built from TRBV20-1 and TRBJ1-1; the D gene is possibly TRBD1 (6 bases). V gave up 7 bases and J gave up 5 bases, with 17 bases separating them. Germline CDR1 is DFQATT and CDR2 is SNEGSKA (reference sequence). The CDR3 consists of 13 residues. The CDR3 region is CSVNRDLSTEAFF. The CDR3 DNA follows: TGCAGTGTGAACAGGGATTTGAGTACTGAAGCTTTCTTT.

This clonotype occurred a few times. The CDR3 DNA is TGTGCCAGCTCACCAATAAGACAGGCCGAAGCTTTCTTT. Its translation is CASSPIRQAEAFF. The chain recombines TRBV18 with TRBJ1-1, with D perhaps matching TRBD1 (6 bases). Germline V lookup: CDR1 KGHSH, CDR2 LQKENI. This CDR3 region has 13 residues. V was trimmed by 2 bases and J by 8 bases, leaving 12 bases between them.

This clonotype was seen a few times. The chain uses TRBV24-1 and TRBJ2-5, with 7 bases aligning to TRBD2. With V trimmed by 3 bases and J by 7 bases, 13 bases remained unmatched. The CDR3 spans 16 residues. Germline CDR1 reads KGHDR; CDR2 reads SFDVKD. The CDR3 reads CATSDTGVTGGGTQYF. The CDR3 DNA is TGTGCCACCAGTGATACAGGCGTCACAGGCGGGGGGACCCAGTACTTC.

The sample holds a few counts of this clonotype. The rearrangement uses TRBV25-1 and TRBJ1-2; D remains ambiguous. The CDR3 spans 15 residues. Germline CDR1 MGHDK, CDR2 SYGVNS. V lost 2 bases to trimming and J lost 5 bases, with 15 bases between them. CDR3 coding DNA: TGTGCCAGCAGTGAAAAAAGTAAAGGCGGATATGGCTACACCTTC. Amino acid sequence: CASSEKSKGGYGYTF.

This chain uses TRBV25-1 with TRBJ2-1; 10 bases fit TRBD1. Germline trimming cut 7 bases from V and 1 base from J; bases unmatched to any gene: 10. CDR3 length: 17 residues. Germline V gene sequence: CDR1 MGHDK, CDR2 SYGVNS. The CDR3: CASTVTGGIGSYNEQFF. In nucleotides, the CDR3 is TGTGCCAGCACCGTGACAGGGGGCATCGGGTCCTACAATGAGCAGTTCTTC. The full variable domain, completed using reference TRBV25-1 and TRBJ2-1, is EADIYQTPRYLVIGTGKKITLECSQTMGHDKMYWYQQDPGMELHLIHYSYGVNSTEKGDLSSESTVSRIRTEHFPLTLESARPSHTSQYLCASTVTGGIGSYNEQFFGPGTRLTVL.

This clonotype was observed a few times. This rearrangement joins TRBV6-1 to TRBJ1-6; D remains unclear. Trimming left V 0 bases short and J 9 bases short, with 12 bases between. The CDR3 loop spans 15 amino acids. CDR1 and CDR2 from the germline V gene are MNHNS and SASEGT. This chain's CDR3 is CASSEAPAGASPLHF. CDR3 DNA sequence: TGTGCCAGCAGTGAAGCGCCGGCGGGTGCTTCACCCCTCCACTTT.

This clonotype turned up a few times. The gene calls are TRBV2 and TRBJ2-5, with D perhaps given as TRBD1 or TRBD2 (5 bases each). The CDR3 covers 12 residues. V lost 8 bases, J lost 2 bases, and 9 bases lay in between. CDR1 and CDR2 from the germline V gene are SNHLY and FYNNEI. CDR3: CASRDEQETQYF. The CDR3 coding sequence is TGTGCCAGCCGGGACGAACAAGAGACCCAGTACTTC. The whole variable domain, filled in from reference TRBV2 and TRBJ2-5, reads EPEVTQTPSHQVTQMGQEVILRCVPISNHLYFYWYRQILGQKVEFLVSFYNNEISEKSEIFDDQFSVERPDGSNFTLKIRSTKLEDSAMYFCASRDEQETQYFGPGTRLLVL.

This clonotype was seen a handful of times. The CDR3, as DNA: TGTGCCAGCAGCGTAGGTCAGCGGGGGGTCGCAGATACGCAGTATTTT. It encodes CASSVGQRGVADTQYF. The chain has TRBV9 and TRBJ2-3, with 9 nucleotides matching TRBD2. This CDR3 contains 16 residues. Germline lookup yields CDR1 SGDLS and CDR2 YYNGEE. After removal of 0 bases from V and 4 bases from J, the junction contained 6 bases not matched to a gene.

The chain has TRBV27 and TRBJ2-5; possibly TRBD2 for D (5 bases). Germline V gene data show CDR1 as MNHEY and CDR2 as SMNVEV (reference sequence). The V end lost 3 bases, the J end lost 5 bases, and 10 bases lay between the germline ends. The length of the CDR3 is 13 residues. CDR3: CASSFSGMETQYF. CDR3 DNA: TGTGCCAGCAGTTTCTCGGGGATGGAGACCCAGTACTTC.

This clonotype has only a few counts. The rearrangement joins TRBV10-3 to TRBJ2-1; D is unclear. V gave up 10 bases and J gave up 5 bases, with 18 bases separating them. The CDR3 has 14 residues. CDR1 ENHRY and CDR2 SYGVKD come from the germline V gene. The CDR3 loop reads CATLTDEINNEQFF. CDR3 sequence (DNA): TGTGCCACCCTGACTGATGAAATCAACAATGAGCAGTTCTTC.

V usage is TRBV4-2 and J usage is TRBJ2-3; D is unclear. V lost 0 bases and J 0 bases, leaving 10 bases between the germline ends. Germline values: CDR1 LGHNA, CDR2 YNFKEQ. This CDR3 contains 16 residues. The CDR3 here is CASSQEVATSTDTQYF. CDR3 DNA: TGTGCCAGCAGCCAAGAGGTGGCCACTAGCACAGATACGCAGTATTTT.

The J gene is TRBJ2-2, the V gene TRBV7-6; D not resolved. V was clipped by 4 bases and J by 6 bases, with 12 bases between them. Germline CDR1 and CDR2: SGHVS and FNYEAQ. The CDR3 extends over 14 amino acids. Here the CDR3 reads CASSSPFHSGELFF. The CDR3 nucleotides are TGTGCCAGCAGCTCCCCCTTCCACTCCGGGGAGCTGTTTTTT.

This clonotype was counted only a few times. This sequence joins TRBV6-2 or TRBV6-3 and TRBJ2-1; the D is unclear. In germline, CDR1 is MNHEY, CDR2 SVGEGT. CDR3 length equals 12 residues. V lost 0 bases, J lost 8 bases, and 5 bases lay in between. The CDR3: CASSYSGDEQFF. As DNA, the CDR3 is TGTGCCAGCAGTTACTCAGGAGATGAGCAGTTCTTC.

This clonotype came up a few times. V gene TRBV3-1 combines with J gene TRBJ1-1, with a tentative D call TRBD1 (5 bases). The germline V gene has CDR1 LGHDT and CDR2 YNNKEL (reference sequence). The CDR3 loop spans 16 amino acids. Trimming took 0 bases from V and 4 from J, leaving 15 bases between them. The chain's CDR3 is CASSQDPAGKVTEAFF. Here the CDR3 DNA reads TGTGCCAGCAGCCAAGATCCGGCAGGGAAGGTCACTGAAGCTTTCTTT.

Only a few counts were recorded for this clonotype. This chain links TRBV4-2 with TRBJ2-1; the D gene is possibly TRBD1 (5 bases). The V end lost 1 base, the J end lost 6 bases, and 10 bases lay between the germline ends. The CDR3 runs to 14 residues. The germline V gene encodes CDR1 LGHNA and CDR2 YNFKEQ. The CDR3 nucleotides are TGTGCCAGCAGCCAAGTAGACAGCCTCAATGAGCAGTTCTTC. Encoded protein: CASSQVDSLNEQFF.

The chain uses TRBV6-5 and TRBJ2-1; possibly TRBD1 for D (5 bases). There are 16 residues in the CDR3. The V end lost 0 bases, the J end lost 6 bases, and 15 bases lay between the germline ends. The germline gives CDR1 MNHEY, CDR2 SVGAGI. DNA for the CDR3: TGTGCCAGCAGTTACTCGGGGCCAACTCATGGCAATGAGCAGTTCTTC. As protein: CASSYSGPTHGNEQFF.

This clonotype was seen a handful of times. The CDR3 DNA reads TGTGCCAGCAGCTTAACGAGGGCACAGGGGAAGGCCGGGGCCAACGTCCTGACTTTC. It encodes CASSLTRAQGKAGANVLTF. The V gene is TRBV7-3, the J gene TRBJ2-6, with 7 bases aligning to TRBD1. The germline gives CDR1 SGHTA, CDR2 FQGTGA. This CDR3 is 19 amino acids long. With V trimmed by 0 bases and J by 4 bases, 12 bases remained unmatched.

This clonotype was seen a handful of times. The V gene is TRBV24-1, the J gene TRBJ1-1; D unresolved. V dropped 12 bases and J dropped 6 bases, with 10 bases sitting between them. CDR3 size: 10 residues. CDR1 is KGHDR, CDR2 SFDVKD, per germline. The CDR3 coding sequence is TGTGCCCCCGGGAGGGCTGAAGCTTTCTTT. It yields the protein CAPGRAEAFF.

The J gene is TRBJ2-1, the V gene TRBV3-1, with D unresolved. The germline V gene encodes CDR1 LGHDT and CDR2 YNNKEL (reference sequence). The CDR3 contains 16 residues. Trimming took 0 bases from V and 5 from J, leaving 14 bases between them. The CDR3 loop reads CASSQEVPRNHNEQFF. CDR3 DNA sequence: TGTGCCAGCAGCCAAGAGGTGCCCCGAAACCACAATGAGCAGTTCTTC.

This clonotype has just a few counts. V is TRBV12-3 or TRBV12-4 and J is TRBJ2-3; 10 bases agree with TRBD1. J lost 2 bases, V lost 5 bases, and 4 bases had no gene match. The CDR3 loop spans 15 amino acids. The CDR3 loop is CASSQGTGATDTQYF. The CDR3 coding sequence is TGTGCCAGCAGTCAAGGGACAGGGGCCACAGATACGCAGTATTTT.

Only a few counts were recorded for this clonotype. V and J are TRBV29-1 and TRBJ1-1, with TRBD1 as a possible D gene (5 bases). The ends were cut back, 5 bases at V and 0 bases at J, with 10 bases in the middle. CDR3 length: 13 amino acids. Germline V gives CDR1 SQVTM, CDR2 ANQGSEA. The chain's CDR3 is CSVRDGMNTEAFF. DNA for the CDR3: TGCAGCGTTAGGGACGGCATGAACACTGAAGCTTTCTTT.

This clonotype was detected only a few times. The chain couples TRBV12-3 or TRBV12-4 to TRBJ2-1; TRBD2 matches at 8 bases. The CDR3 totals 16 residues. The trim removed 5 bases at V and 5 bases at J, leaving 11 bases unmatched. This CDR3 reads CASSPLWSGGHNEQFF. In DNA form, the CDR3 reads TGTGCCAGCAGTCCACTGTGGAGCGGGGGACACAATGAGCAGTTCTTC.

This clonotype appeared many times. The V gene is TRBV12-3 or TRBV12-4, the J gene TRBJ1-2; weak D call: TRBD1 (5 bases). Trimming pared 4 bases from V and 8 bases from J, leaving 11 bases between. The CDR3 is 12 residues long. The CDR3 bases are TGTGCCAGCAGTTACGACGAGGGGGGCTACACCTTC. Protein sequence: CASSYDEGGYTF.

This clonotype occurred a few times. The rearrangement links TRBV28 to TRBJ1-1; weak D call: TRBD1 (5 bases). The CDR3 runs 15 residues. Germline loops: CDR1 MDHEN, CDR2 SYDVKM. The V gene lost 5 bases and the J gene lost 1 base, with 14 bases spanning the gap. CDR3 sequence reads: CASSQRQRRNTEAFF. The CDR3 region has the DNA TGTGCCAGCAGTCAAAGACAGAGACGGAACACTGAAGCTTTCTTT. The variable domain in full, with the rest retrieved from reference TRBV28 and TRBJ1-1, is DVKVTQSSRYLVKRTGEKVFLECVQDMDHENMFWYRQDPGLGLRLIYFSYDVKMKEKGDIPEGYSVSREKKERFSLILESASTNQTSMYLCASSQRQRRNTEAFFGQGTRLTVV.

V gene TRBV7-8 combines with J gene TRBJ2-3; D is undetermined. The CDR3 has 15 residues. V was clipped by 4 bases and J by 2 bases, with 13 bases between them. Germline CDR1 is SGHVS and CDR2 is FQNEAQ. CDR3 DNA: TGTGCCAGCAGCTCCCGGACCAAAAACACAGATACGCAGTATTTT. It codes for CASSSRTKNTDTQYF. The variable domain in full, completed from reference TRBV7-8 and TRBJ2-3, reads GAGVSQSPRYKVAKRGQDVALRCDPISGHVSLFWYQQALGQGPEFLTYFQNEAQLDKSGLPSDRFFAERPEGSVSTLKIQRTQQEDSAVYLCASSSRTKNTDTQYFGPGTRLTVL.

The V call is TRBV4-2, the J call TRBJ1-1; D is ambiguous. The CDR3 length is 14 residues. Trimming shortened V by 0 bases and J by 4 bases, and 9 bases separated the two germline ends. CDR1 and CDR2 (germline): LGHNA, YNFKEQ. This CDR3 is CASSQDLLGTEAFF. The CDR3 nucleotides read TGTGCCAGCAGCCAAGATCTGTTGGGCACTGAAGCTTTCTTT.

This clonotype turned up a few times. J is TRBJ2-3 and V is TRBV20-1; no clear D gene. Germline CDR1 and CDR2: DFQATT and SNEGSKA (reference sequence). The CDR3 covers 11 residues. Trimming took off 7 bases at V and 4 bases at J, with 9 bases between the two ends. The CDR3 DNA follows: TGCAGTGTTCATCTCGCAGATACGCAGTATTTT. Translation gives CSVHLADTQYF.

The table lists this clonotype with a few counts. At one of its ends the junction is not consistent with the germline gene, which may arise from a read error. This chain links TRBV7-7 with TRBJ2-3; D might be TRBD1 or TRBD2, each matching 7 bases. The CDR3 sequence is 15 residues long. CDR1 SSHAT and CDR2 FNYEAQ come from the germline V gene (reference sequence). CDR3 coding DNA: TGTGCTAGCAGCTTAGGGAGGGGGCCTGCAGATACGCAGTATTTT. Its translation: CASSLGRGPADTQYF.

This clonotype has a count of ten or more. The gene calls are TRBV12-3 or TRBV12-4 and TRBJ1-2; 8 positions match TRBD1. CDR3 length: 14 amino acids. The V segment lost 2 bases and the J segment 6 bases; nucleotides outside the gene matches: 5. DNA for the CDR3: TGTGCCAGCAGTTTAACGGGACAGGTGGATGGCTACACCTTC. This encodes CASSLTGQVDGYTF.